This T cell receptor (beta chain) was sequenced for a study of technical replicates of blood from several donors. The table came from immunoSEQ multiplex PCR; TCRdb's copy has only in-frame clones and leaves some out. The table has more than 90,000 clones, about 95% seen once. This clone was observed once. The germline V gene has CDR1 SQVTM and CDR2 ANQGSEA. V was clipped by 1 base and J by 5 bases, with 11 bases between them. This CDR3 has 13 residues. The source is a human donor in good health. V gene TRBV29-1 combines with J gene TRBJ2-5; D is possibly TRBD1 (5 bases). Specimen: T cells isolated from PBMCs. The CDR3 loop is CSVEVRRDETQYF. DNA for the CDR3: TGCAGCGTTGAAGTGCGCAGGGATGAGACCCAGTACTTC.